This paragraph covers one TCR beta chain sequence. The sample belongs to a study of blood T cells in healthy people across ages. Germline CDR1 SGHAT, CDR2 FQDESV (reference sequence). Trimming left V 0 bases short and J 0 bases short, with 12 bases between. The CDR3 length is 17 residues. Sample-barcoded 5' priming and a J-beta primer mix drove a second PCR of roughly 7 to 11 cycles. TCRdb re-called the 5' RACE reads with MiXCR, one entry per CDR3 protein. The table shows fewer than 950,000 distinct CDR3 sequences, with roughly 50% occurring only once. This sequence was found in a man older than 75 in good health. The chain recombines TRBV11-1 with TRBJ2-1; D uncertain. The sequenced sample consisted of blood. This CDR3 is CASSLADPESSYNEQFF. CDR3 nucleotides: TGTGCCAGCAGCTTAGCGGATCCGGAAAGCTCCTACAATGAGCAGTTCTTC.